These 25 T cell receptor beta chains were all obtained from the same sample, sequenced in a study of cytomegalovirus exposure and HLA in healthy donors. The PCR was carried out with 60 Vbeta primers and 13 Jbeta primers. The table came from immunoSEQ multiplex PCR; TCRdb's copy has only in-frame clones and leaves some out. The top ten hold over 3.5% of the sample, which has 200,000 to 250,000 clones, 78% seen once. The source material was PBMCs. The receptors derive from a male donor in good health and CMV-seronegative.

The gene calls are TRBV19 and TRBJ1-2; the match to TRBD1 covers 7 bases. V was clipped by 6 bases and J by 3 bases; unmatched bases: 7. Germline V lookup: CDR1 LNHDA, CDR2 SQIVND (reference sequence). CDR3 length: 14 residues. The CDR3 is CASSRDSDYYGYTF. The DNA for the CDR3 is TGTGCCAGTAGCCGGGACAGCGACTACTATGGCTACACCTTC.

The chain links TRBV18 to TRBJ2-4; D unresolved. The CDR3 contains 14 residues. Germline V gene lookup returns CDR1 KGHSH and CDR2 LQKENI. Deletions cut 1 base from V and 3 bases from J, with 7 bases between. CDR3 nucleotide sequence: TGTGCCAGCTCACCACTCGACTTCAAAAACATTCAGTACTTC. Amino acid sequence: CASSPLDFKNIQYF.

V is TRBV29-1 and J is TRBJ1-1, with D possibly TRBD1 on 5 matching bases. The V end was cut by 6 bases, the J end by 3 bases, with 11 bases between. Germline V gene sequence: CDR1 SQVTM, CDR2 ANQGSEA. The CDR3 consists of 12 residues. The CDR3 loop is CSVRTSDTEAFF. In DNA form, the CDR3 reads TGCAGCGTCCGGACAAGCGACACTGAAGCTTTCTTT.

CDR3 DNA: TGTGCCAGCAGCGCGACTAGCGGGAGTCTCAATGAGCAGTTCTTC. This sequence encodes CASSATSGSLNEQFF. The chain carries TRBV2 and TRBJ2-1; 12 bases are a match to TRBD2. The germline V gene has CDR1 SNHLY and CDR2 FYNNEI. The length of the CDR3 is 15 residues. Unmatched junction bases numbered 6, after V lost 6 bases and J lost 6 bases. Variable domain in full (rest from reference TRBV2 and TRBJ2-1): EPEVTQTPSHQVTQMGQEVILRCVPISNHLYFYWYRQILGQKVEFLVSFYNNEISEKSEIFDDQFSVERPDGSNFTLKIRSTKLEDSAMYFCASSATSGSLNEQFFGPGTRLTVL.

The gene calls are TRBV5-4 and TRBJ2-3; D is ambiguous. In germline, CDR1 is SGHNT, CDR2 YYREEE (reference sequence). V was cut by 4 bases and J by 4 bases, with 10 bases left in between. CDR3 size: 13 residues. The DNA for the CDR3 is TGTGCCAGCAGCGATGGTAGTGCAGATACGCAGTATTTT. Its translation: CASSDGSADTQYF.

This sequence joins TRBV9 and TRBJ1-3; TRBD1 might be the D (5 bases). Germline V gene lookup returns CDR1 SGDLS and CDR2 YYNGEE. The V gene lost 3 bases and the J gene lost 4 bases, with 8 bases spanning the gap. The CDR3 length is 13 residues. The CDR3 region is CASSGWTGNTIYF. Written as DNA, the CDR3 is TGTGCCAGCAGCGGTTGGACAGGAAACACCATATATTTT.

A remark on this clone: A read error may account for a junction end that differs from germline. The rearrangement joins TRBV19 to TRBJ2-2; 9 bases are shared with TRBD2. This CDR3 is 16 amino acids long. Germline assignment: CDR1 LNHDA and CDR2 SQIVND (reference sequence). The CDR3 sequence is CASSGPSGRSTGELLF. DNA for the CDR3: TGTGCCAGTAGTGGGCCCAGCGGGAGGTCGACCGGGGAGCTGCTTTTT.

V usage is TRBV7-9 and J usage is TRBJ2-7; 11 bases are a match to TRBD1. Germline V gene lookup returns CDR1 SEHNR and CDR2 FQNEAQ (reference sequence). V trimming: 4 bases; J trimming: 7 bases; junction bases outside the gene matches: 6. The CDR3 has 14 residues. This CDR3 reads CASSYPGQGGEQYF. The CDR3 DNA follows: TGTGCCAGCAGCTACCCGGGACAGGGGGGAGAGCAGTACTTC. The whole variable domain, remainder taken from reference TRBV7-9 and TRBJ2-7, is DTGVSQNPRHKITKRGQNVTFRCDPISEHNRLYWYRQTLGQGPEFLTYFQNEAQLEKSRLLSDRFSAERPKGSFSTLEIQRTEQGDSAMYLCASSYPGQGGEQYFGPGTRLTVT.

This clone was seen a few times. The V gene is TRBV28, the J gene TRBJ1-2, with a weak D call TRBD1 (6 bases). Trimming shortened V by 9 bases and J by 7 bases, and 21 bases separated the two germline ends. In germline, CDR1 is MDHEN, CDR2 SYDVKM. This CDR3 is built from 14 residues. The CDR3 DNA reads TGTGCCAGTGGGTGGGGGGGCCAAAGTGCTGGCTACACCTTC. Protein: CASGWGGQSAGYTF.

This chain links TRBV27 with TRBJ2-5; 15 nucleotides line up with TRBD2. Germline V lookup: CDR1 MNHEY, CDR2 SMNVEV (reference sequence). Trimming cost V 4 bases and J 7 bases; bases outside gene matches: 13. CDR3 length: 18 amino acids. DNA for the CDR3: TGTGCCAGCAGTTCCCTCGGGACTAGCGGGAGGCGCGGGTGGACCCAGTACTTC. Amino acid sequence: CASSSLGTSGRRGWTQYF.

The V call is TRBV27, the J call TRBJ2-7; D perhaps matches TRBD2 (6 bases). Deletions cut 7 bases from V and 2 bases from J, with 12 bases between. CDR1 and CDR2 from the germline V gene are MNHEY and SMNVEV (reference sequence). The CDR3 contains 13 residues. The CDR3 spells CASIGGKAYEQYF. CDR3 sequence (DNA): TGTGCCAGCATCGGAGGGAAGGCCTACGAGCAGTACTTC.

The CDR3: CASSSTGSHSNYGYTF. For the CDR3, the DNA is TGTGCCAGCAGTTCGACAGGATCCCATTCTAACTATGGCTACACCTTC. V is TRBV27 and J is TRBJ1-2; possibly TRBD1 for D (6 bases). The CDR3 is made up of 16 amino acids. The germline V and J ends were trimmed by 4 bases and 0 bases, with 15 bases remaining between them. Germline CDR1 MNHEY, CDR2 SMNVEV (reference sequence).

The chain links TRBV29-1 to TRBJ2-1, with 11 bases that match TRBD1. The CDR3 is 14 amino acids. The germline gives CDR1 SQVTM, CDR2 ANQGSEA. Unmatched junction bases numbered 11, after V lost 7 bases and J lost 9 bases. The CDR3 coding sequence is TGCAGCGCTTGGACAGGGGGCGCATCGGGTGAGCAGTTCTTC. It translates to CSAWTGGASGEQFF.

The chain links TRBV2 to TRBJ2-1, with TRBD2 matching over 13 bases. V dropped 11 bases and J dropped 6; count of bases not matched to a gene: 13. From germline, CDR1 is SNHLY and CDR2 FYNNEI. CDR3 length: 16 residues. The CDR3 DNA is TGTGCCCTACCTGGACTAGCGGGAGATAGGGTCAATGAGCAGTTCTTC. It specifies CALPGLAGDRVNEQFF.

Worth noting for this clone: In the same sample, other DNA sequences code for this CDR3. The chain is built from TRBV5-1 and TRBJ2-3; no clear D gene. V was trimmed by 0 bases and J by 6 bases, leaving 5 bases between them. This CDR3 is built from 12 residues. Germline CDR1 reads SGHRS; CDR2 reads YFSETQ. The CDR3 DNA is TGCGCCAGCAGCTTGGGCCGGGATACGCAGTATTTT. Translated, it gives CASSLGRDTQYF.

J is TRBJ2-3 and V is TRBV5-5; D gene unclear. Trimming cost V 0 bases and J 5 bases, with 7 bases left between them. Germline V gene sequence: CDR1 SGHKS, CDR2 YYEKEE (reference sequence). CDR3 size: 13 residues. In nucleotides, the CDR3 is TGTGCCAGCAGCTTGGCCGAACAAGATACGCAGTATTTT. Translating gives CASSLAEQDTQYF.

The V call is TRBV20-1, the J call TRBJ2-5; D gene uncertain. Germline lookup yields CDR1 DFQATT and CDR2 SNEGSKA (reference sequence). The CDR3 covers 11 residues. V lost 1 base to trimming and J lost 9 bases, with 9 bases between them. In nucleotides, the CDR3 is TGCAGTGCTAGAGTACAGAAGGCCCAGTACTTC. This sequence encodes CSARVQKAQYF.

The gene calls are TRBV5-1 and TRBJ2-1, with TRBD2 matching over 8 bases. V shed 0 bases and J 6 bases; nucleotides not matched to a gene: 5. Germline CDR1 reads SGHRS; CDR2 reads YFSETQ. The CDR3 contains 15 residues. The CDR3 protein is CASSLDGRAPNEQFF. The CDR3 region has the DNA TGCGCCAGCAGCTTGGACGGGAGGGCCCCCAATGAGCAGTTCTTC.

The chain uses TRBV7-9 and TRBJ2-2; 9 positions agree with TRBD2. V lost 1 base and J lost 4; bases outside the gene matches: 4. The CDR3 contains 16 residues. In germline, CDR1 is SEHNR, CDR2 FQNEAQ (reference sequence). The CDR3 sequence: CASSLGSGRTTGELFF. In nucleotides, the CDR3 is TGTGCCAGCAGCTTAGGGAGCGGGAGGACCACCGGGGAGCTGTTTTTT.

The genes are TRBV7-3 and TRBJ2-3; 9 bases line up with TRBD1. The CDR3 has 14 amino acids. Germline CDR1 SGHTA, CDR2 FQGTGA. Trimming at V came to 5 bases and at J to 6 bases, leaving 6 bases not matched to a gene. CDR3 DNA: TGTGCCAGCAGCCAAACAGGGGGCCGGGATACGCAGTATTTT. Protein: CASSQTGGRDTQYF. Based on the CDR3 plus reference TRBV7-3 and TRBJ2-3, the full variable domain is GAGVSQTPSNKVTEKGKYVELRCDPISGHTALYWYRQSLGQGPEFLIYFQGTGAADDSGLPNDRFFAVRPEGSVSTLKIQRTERGDSAVYLCASSQTGGRDTQYFGPGTRLTVL.

This clone was counted once. This sequence joins TRBV9 and TRBJ1-2; perhaps TRBD1 as D (5 bases). Trimming stripped 4 bases from V and 1 base from J, with 17 bases between. CDR1 and CDR2 (germline): SGDLS, YYNGEE. The CDR3 consists of 16 residues. The CDR3 loop is CASSPTDSPNNYGYTF. The CDR3 nucleotides read TGTGCCAGCAGCCCAACAGACAGTCCCAATAACTATGGCTACACCTTC.

V is TRBV28 and J is TRBJ2-7; no clear D gene. CDR3 length equals 12 residues. V was pared by 1 base and J by 9 bases, with 10 bases between. Looked up from germline, CDR1 is MDHEN and CDR2 is SYDVKM. The CDR3 nucleotides read TGTGCCAGCAGTTTATTCTCGAGAGGGCAGTACTTC. Amino acid sequence: CASSLFSRGQYF.

This chain joins TRBV10-3 and TRBJ2-3, with a weak D call TRBD1 (5 bases). Per germline, CDR1 ENHRY and CDR2 SYGVKD. CDR3 length equals 13 residues. V lost 2 bases and J 4 bases, leaving 7 bases between the germline ends. CDR3 protein: CAISEGQPDTQYF. DNA for the CDR3: TGTGCCATCAGTGAGGGACAACCAGATACGCAGTATTTT.

The CDR3 protein is CASSPRQGGQPQHF. CDR3 coding DNA: TGTGCCAGCTCACCACGTCAGGGCGGTCAGCCCCAGCATTTT. The chain joins TRBV18 to TRBJ1-5; TRBD1 is a possible D gene (5 bases). Germline CDR1 KGHSH, CDR2 LQKENI. The CDR3 extends over 14 amino acids. The V end was cut by 1 base, the J end by 6 bases, with 10 bases between.

This sequence joins TRBV6-6 and TRBJ2-7, with D possibly TRBD2 on 6 matching bases. The CDR3 length is 14 residues. Germline CDR1 and CDR2: MNHNY and SVGAGI (reference sequence). V lost 6 bases and J lost 7, with 19 bases in between. CDR3 protein: CASRSIRRGWEQYF. The DNA for the CDR3 is TGTGCCAGCAGGTCGATTAGGAGGGGCTGGGAGCAGTACTTC.